The 19 T cell receptor beta chains below were found in one sample sequenced in a study of cytomegalovirus exposure and HLA in healthy donors (dated by TCRdb to the late 2010s). Library preparation was by the immunoSEQ multiplex PCR assay. A mixture of 60 forward primers for TCR Vbeta segments and 13 reverse primers for TCR Jbeta segments was used in the multiplex PCR. Held by TCRdb, this immuneACCESS table contains in-frame sequences only and omits some clones. Under half of the omission traces to an unresolved V gene where checked; the cause of the rest is unknown. The sample yields 250,000 to 350,000 clones; 65% to 85% were counted once. 2% to 2.5% of the sample rests with the top ten. Sequencing input: PBMCs. These receptors came from a female donor in good health and CMV-seronegative.

The V call is TRBV18, the J call TRBJ2-1; D possibly corresponds to TRBD2 (5 bases). The CDR3 contains 15 residues. With 1 base removed from V and 3 bases from J, the gap between germline ends came to 10 bases. CDR1 and CDR2 from the germline V gene are KGHSH and LQKENI. The chain's CDR3 is CASSPLPGFYNEQFF. The CDR3 bases are TGTGCCAGCTCACCACTACCGGGATTCTACAATGAGCAGTTCTTC.

This chain uses TRBV6-5 with TRBJ1-1, with a weak D call TRBD1 (6 bases). CDR1 is MNHEY, CDR2 SVGAGI, per germline. With 6 bases removed from V and 0 bases from J, the gap between germline ends came to 14 bases. This CDR3 spans 15 amino acids. The CDR3: CASSLGQTMNTEAFF. The CDR3 region has the DNA TGTGCCAGCAGCCTCGGACAGACGATGAACACTGAAGCTTTCTTT.

The CDR3: CASGARTGGGETQYF. The CDR3 nucleotides read TGTGCCAGCGGCGCCCGGACAGGGGGCGGGGAGACCCAGTACTTC. The chain recombines TRBV7-2 with TRBJ2-5; 11 bases map to TRBD1. V lost 8 bases to trimming and J lost 5 bases; unmatched junction nucleotides: 10. The CDR3 contains 15 residues. Germline CDR1 SGHTA, CDR2 FQGNSA.

The gene calls are TRBV2 and TRBJ2-1, with TRBD2 as a possible D gene (5 bases). This CDR3 contains 15 residues. V lost 8 bases, J lost 2 bases, and 16 bases lay in between. Looked up from germline, CDR1 is SNHLY and CDR2 is FYNNEI. In nucleotides, the CDR3 is TGTGCCAGCCGGGCGGAGGTATCCCCCTACAATGAGCAGTTCTTC. Encoded protein: CASRAEVSPYNEQFF.

This clone was recorded only once. This chain joins TRBV18 and TRBJ2-7; tentatively, D is TRBD2 (7 bases). Germline V gene sequence: CDR1 KGHSH, CDR2 LQKENI. The V gene lost 3 bases and the J gene lost 6 bases, with 15 bases spanning the gap. The CDR3 runs 14 residues. For the CDR3, the DNA is TGTGCCAGCTCACCGGGGGGGGCGCAAGGCGAGCAGTACTTC. Its translation is CASSPGGAQGEQYF.

The J gene is TRBJ1-2, the V gene TRBV11-3, with 8 positions matching TRBD1. Trimming cost V 0 bases and J 3 bases; bases outside gene matches: 9. The CDR3 loop spans 17 amino acids. CDR1 SGHNT and CDR2 YENEEA come from the germline V gene. The CDR3 spells CASSLDGQGFAYYGYTF. For the CDR3, the DNA is TGTGCCAGCAGCTTAGACGGACAGGGCTTTGCTTACTATGGCTACACCTTC.

The gene calls are TRBV5-1 and TRBJ2-2; 14 bases are a match to TRBD2. The CDR3 sequence is 19 residues long. V dropped 4 bases and J dropped 3; count of bases not matched to a gene: 11. Germline V CDR1 and CDR2: SGHRS, YFSETQ. CDR3 in DNA: TGCGCCAGCAGCCTCAGGGGACTAGCGGGAGAAGCGTACACCGGGGAGCTGTTTTTT. Its translation is CASSLRGLAGEAYTGELFF.

The chain is built from TRBV6-5 and TRBJ2-5, with D perhaps TRBD1 (5 bases). Germline V gene sequence: CDR1 MNHEY, CDR2 SVGAGI. Trimming cost V 2 bases and J 0 bases, with 7 bases left between them. This CDR3 has 14 residues. The CDR3 DNA follows: TGTGCCAGCAGTTACGGGGCATACCAAGAGACCCAGTACTTC. The encoded protein is CASSYGAYQETQYF.

This sequence joins TRBV2 and TRBJ1-5, with D perhaps TRBD1 (6 bases). V dropped 6 bases and J dropped 5 bases, with 14 bases sitting between them. CDR1 SNHLY and CDR2 FYNNEI come from the germline V gene. This CDR3 is built from 14 residues. This chain's CDR3 is CASREQGGYQPQHF. The CDR3 nucleotides are TGTGCCAGCAGAGAACAGGGAGGTTATCAGCCCCAGCATTTT.

The V and J genes are TRBV18 and TRBJ2-1; weak D call: TRBD2 (5 bases). The CDR3 covers 14 residues. With 6 bases removed from V and 8 bases from J, the gap between germline ends came to 17 bases. Germline V gene data show CDR1 as KGHSH and CDR2 as LQKENI. Here the CDR3 DNA reads TGTGCCAGCTCGCCAACAGCTCGAGGGCATGAGCAGTTCTTC. This sequence encodes CASSPTARGHEQFF.

The chain couples TRBV27 to TRBJ1-5, with 7 bases that match TRBD1. In germline, CDR1 is MNHEY, CDR2 SMNVEV (reference sequence). The CDR3 length is 16 residues. The J segment lost 4 bases and the V segment lost 3 bases, leaving 9 bases of the junction unmatched. The CDR3 protein is CASSFIGGHGNQPQHF. DNA for the CDR3: TGTGCCAGCAGTTTTATAGGGGGCCATGGGAATCAGCCCCAGCATTTT.

The chain employs TRBV7-3 and TRBJ2-3; D may be TRBD2 (6 bases). The CDR3 has 15 amino acids. Trimming shortened V by 4 bases and J by 6 bases, and 17 bases separated the two germline ends. Germline V gene data show CDR1 as SGHTA and CDR2 as FQGTGA. CDR3 sequence: CASSSGGAVGDTQYF. CDR3 nucleotides: TGTGCCAGCAGCTCAGGAGGGGCAGTGGGGGATACGCAGTATTTT.

The chain recombines TRBV6-6 with TRBJ2-7; TRBD1 agrees at 9 bases. Trimming removed 2 bases from V and 2 bases from J; junction bases left unmatched: 7. This CDR3 has 16 residues. Germline V gene sequence: CDR1 MNHNY, CDR2 SVGAGI (reference sequence). This CDR3 reads CASSYLGTGRAYEQYF. The CDR3 DNA reads TGTGCCAGCAGTTACCTAGGGACAGGGAGGGCCTACGAGCAGTACTTC.

V is TRBV11-2 and J is TRBJ1-2; D unresolved. The CDR3 length is 12 residues. Deletions cut 3 bases from V and 7 bases from J, with 9 bases between. The germline gives CDR1 SGHAT, CDR2 FQNNGV. The CDR3 loop reads CASSFALSGYTF. DNA of the CDR3: TGTGCCAGCAGCTTTGCCTTGAGTGGCTACACCTTC.

J is TRBJ2-6 and V is TRBV15, with TRBD1 as a possible D gene (6 bases). There are 16 residues in the CDR3. Germline V gene sequence: CDR1 LNHNV, CDR2 YYDKDF (reference sequence). Trimming took off 4 bases at V and 4 bases at J, with 14 bases between the two ends. This chain's CDR3 is CATSNQGPGGANVLTF. CDR3 DNA sequence: TGTGCCACCAGCAACCAGGGGCCGGGGGGGGCCAACGTCCTGACTTTC.

The CDR3 protein is CASSLSAGANTGELFF. DNA for the CDR3: TGCGCCAGCAGCTTGAGTGCCGGAGCGAACACCGGGGAGCTGTTTTTT. The genes are TRBV5-1 and TRBJ2-2; no definite D call. The length of the CDR3 is 16 residues. Looked up from germline, CDR1 is SGHRS and CDR2 is YFSETQ. The ends were cut back, 1 base at V and 0 bases at J, with 10 bases in the middle. Full variable domain (rest looked up from reference TRBV5-1 and TRBJ2-2): KAGVTQTPRYLIKTRGQQVTLSCSPISGHRSVSWYQQTPGQGLQFLFEYFSETQRNKGNFPGRFSGRQFSNSRSEMNVSTLELGDSALYLCASSLSAGANTGELFFGEGSRLTVL.

The chain is built from TRBV6-1 and TRBJ1-2; the D is unclear. Germline V gene sequence: CDR1 MNHNS, CDR2 SASEGT. The CDR3 spans 13 residues. Trimming cost V 4 bases and J 1 base, with 7 bases left between them. In DNA form, the CDR3 reads TGTGCCAGCAGTGTACTGAGTAACTATGGCTACACCTTC. As protein: CASSVLSNYGYTF.

The rearrangement links TRBV5-1 to TRBJ2-5; 7 nucleotides line up with TRBD1. The germline CDR1 and CDR2 sequences are SGHRS and YFSETQ. Trimming cost V 7 bases and J 2 bases; bases outside gene matches: 11. The CDR3 consists of 15 residues. The CDR3 DNA reads as TGCGCCAGCTCAACACTACCGGGACAGCAAGAGACCCAGTACTTC. Translating gives CASSTLPGQQETQYF. Looking up the rest from reference TRBV5-1 and TRBJ2-5 gives the full variable domain: KAGVTQTPRYLIKTRGQQVTLSCSPISGHRSVSWYQQTPGQGLQFLFEYFSETQRNKGNFPGRFSGRQFSNSRSEMNVSTLELGDSALYLCASSTLPGQQETQYFGPGTRLLVL.

This clone came up once. J is TRBJ1-5 and V is TRBV7-2, with 9 bases fitting TRBD1. The V gene end was trimmed by 3 bases and the J gene end by 3 bases; junction bases not matched to a gene: 9. This CDR3 is built from 17 residues. CDR1 is SGHTA and CDR2 is FQGNSA in the germline V gene. This chain's CDR3 is CASSFTGTGYNNQPQHF. CDR3 DNA: TGTGCCAGCAGCTTTACCGGGACAGGGTATAACAATCAGCCCCAGCATTTT. The whole variable domain, remainder taken from reference TRBV7-2 and TRBJ1-5, is GAGVSQSPSNKVTEKGKDVELRCDPISGHTALYWYRQSLGQGLEFLIYFQGNSAPDKSGLPSDRFSAERTGGSVSTLTIQRTQQEDSAVYLCASSFTGTGYNNQPQHFGDGTRLSIL.